These 18 T cell receptor beta chains originate from one sample sequenced in a study of vaccination and CD4 T cells after COVID-19. Treatment noted: roughly ten-day PBMC culture with coronavirus spike peptide pools or control peptides (ViraFEST assay). Sequenced with the Oncomine TCR Beta short-read assay was DNA taken from cultured CD4+ T cells. TCRdb called the PCR reads again in MiXCR, with one record for every CDR3 protein. This table holds around 4,600 distinct CDR3 sequences, around 30% found once. These receptors have no known antigen. Material: CD4+ T cells from blood, cultured in vitro. The receptor set was obtained from a human donor who had recovered from COVID-19.

This sequence joins TRBV12-3 or TRBV12-4 and TRBJ2-1, with TRBD2 identical over 12 bases. The ends lost 6 bases at V and 7 bases at J; junction bases unmatched: 4. The CDR3 has 14 amino acids. CDR3 loop: CASRPGLAGNEQFF. The DNA for the CDR3 is TGTGCCAGCAGACCCGGACTAGCGGGAAATGAGCAGTTCTTC.

This clonotype was detected only a few times. The chain links TRBV6-1 to TRBJ1-2, with 7 bases that match TRBD1. Germline CDR1 reads MNHNS; CDR2 reads SASEGT. The CDR3 contains 13 residues. Trimming took 5 bases from V and 4 from J; bases not matched to a gene: 4. CDR3 coding DNA: TGTGCCAGCAGTCCTCGGACAGGCTATGGCTACACCTTC. Translation: CASSPRTGYGYTF.

This clonotype was counted a few times. The chain is built from TRBV5-1 and TRBJ2-5; 8 bases map to TRBD2. J lost 4 bases, V lost 4 bases, and 6 bases had no gene match. CDR3 length equals 14 residues. Per germline, CDR1 SGHRS and CDR2 YFSETQ. CDR3 sequence: CASSPLAGRETQYF. CDR3 DNA: TGCGCCAGCAGCCCTCTAGCGGGTCGAGAGACCCAGTACTTC.

This clonotype was seen only a few times. This chain uses TRBV11-2 with TRBJ1-2; 7 bases are a match to TRBD1. V gave up 5 bases and J gave up 4 bases; unmatched junction bases: 13. The germline CDR1 and CDR2 sequences are SGHAT and FQNNGV. This CDR3 has 16 residues. The CDR3, as DNA: TGTGCCAGCAGCCTAAGGGTCCGGGACAGTCCCTATGGCTACACCTTC. Protein sequence: CASSLRVRDSPYGYTF.

The chain is built from TRBV18 and TRBJ2-1, with 9 bases lining up with TRBD2. CDR3 length: 15 amino acids. V shed 2 bases, J shed 1 base, and the junction held 0 bases outside the gene matches. CDR1 and CDR2 from the germline V gene are KGHSH and LQKENI. CDR3 DNA: TGTGCCAGCTCACCAGCGGGAGGGTCCTACAATGAGCAGTTCTTC. Protein: CASSPAGGSYNEQFF.

This clonotype was detected a few times. This chain connects TRBV2 to TRBJ1-2; the D gene is possibly TRBD1 (5 bases). The germline CDR1 and CDR2 sequences are SNHLY and FYNNEI. V dropped 7 bases and J dropped 4 bases, with 19 bases sitting between them. The CDR3 contains 15 residues. The CDR3 coding sequence is TGTGCCAGCACCCCTAATAGGGACGCTCCCTATGGCTACACCTTC. As protein: CASTPNRDAPYGYTF.

A few counts support this clonotype. The chain couples TRBV7-9 to TRBJ2-5; D possibly corresponds to TRBD1 (5 bases). V lost 5 bases and J 5 bases, leaving 18 bases between the germline ends. The length of the CDR3 is 15 residues. Germline CDR1 reads SEHNR; CDR2 reads FQNEAQ (reference sequence). CDR3 amino acids: CASSPRGGETETQYF. The CDR3 DNA reads TGTGCCAGCAGCCCTAGGGGTGGGGAAACGGAGACCCAGTACTTC. Full variable domain (outside the CDR3, taken from reference TRBV7-9 and TRBJ2-5): DTGVSQNPRHKITKRGQNVTFRCDPISEHNRLYWYRQTLGQGPEFLTYFQNEAQLEKSRLLSDRFSAERPKGSFSTLEIQRTEQGDSAMYLCASSPRGGETETQYFGPGTRLLVL.

The rearrangement joins TRBV7-9 to TRBJ2-7, with 7 positions matching TRBD2. J lost 6 bases, V lost 1 base, and 9 bases had no gene match. The CDR3 runs to 15 residues. CDR1 is SEHNR and CDR2 is FQNEAQ in the germline V gene (reference sequence). The CDR3 DNA reads TGTGCCAGCAGCTTAGTGGGAGGGGCGCGCGGCGAGCAGTACTTC. Protein sequence: CASSLVGGARGEQYF.

This clonotype was seen once. Likely a read error: the CDR3 ends without its conserved phenylalanine or tryptophan. This chain connects TRBV28 to TRBJ2-2, with 7 bases aligning to TRBD1. V gave up 2 bases and J gave up 7 bases; unmatched junction bases: 4. The CDR3 runs 14 residues. Germline V gene data show CDR1 as MDHEN and CDR2 as SYDVKM. The CDR3 DNA follows: TGTGCCAGCAGTTTAAATGCAGGGGGCGGGGAGCTGTTTTCT. It codes for CASSLNAGGGELFS.

A few counts support this clonotype. The J gene is TRBJ1-3, the V gene TRBV19; D is undetermined. CDR1 and CDR2 from the germline V gene are LNHDA and SQIVND (reference sequence). This CDR3 has 13 residues. Trimming shortened V by 4 bases and J by 8 bases, and 12 bases separated the two germline ends. This chain's CDR3 is CASSTNSGHTIYF. CDR3 DNA sequence: TGTGCCAGTAGTACTAATTCCGGCCACACCATATATTTT.

This clonotype was seen a handful of times. This chain joins TRBV30 and TRBJ2-5; D possibly uses TRBD1 or TRBD2 (5 bases each). The germline V and J ends were trimmed by 5 bases and 5 bases, with 9 bases remaining between them. The CDR3 extends over 11 amino acids. The germline gives CDR1 GTSNPN, CDR2 SVGIG (reference sequence). CDR3: CAWGWGETQYF. CDR3 DNA sequence: TGTGCCTGGGGGTGGGGGGAGACCCAGTACTTC.

This clonotype has a handful of counts. The V call is TRBV6-1, the J call TRBJ1-5, with 7 bases identical to TRBD1. The germline V gene has CDR1 MNHNS and CDR2 SASEGT. Trimming at V came to 5 bases and at J to 4 bases, leaving 5 bases not matched to a gene. CDR3 length: 14 amino acids. CDR3 bases: TGTGCCAGCAGTCCGGGACAGACGAATCAGCCCCAGCATTTT. Amino acids: CASSPGQTNQPQHF.

The chain combines TRBV6-1 with TRBJ2-1; D is tentatively TRBD1 or TRBD2 (5 bases each). The germline CDR1 and CDR2 sequences are MNHNS and SASEGT. V gave up 5 bases and J gave up 9 bases, with 17 bases separating them. The CDR3 sequence is 14 residues long. CDR3 nucleotide sequence: TGTGCCAGCAGTACCTCTTGGGGGAGCGGTGAGCAGTTCTTC. This sequence encodes CASSTSWGSGEQFF.

This clonotype was observed a few times. V is TRBV20-1 and J is TRBJ2-3; TRBD2 agrees at 9 bases. The germline V gene encodes CDR1 DFQATT and CDR2 SNEGSKA (reference sequence). The CDR3 is made up of 13 amino acids. Trimming removed 6 bases from V and 2 bases from J; junction bases left unmatched: 3. The CDR3 DNA reads as TGCAGTGCAACTAGCGGGTTCACAGATACGCAGTATTTT. Translated: CSATSGFTDTQYF.

The J gene is TRBJ2-1, the V gene TRBV6-1; TRBD2 matches at 8 bases. This CDR3 is built from 14 residues. Germline loops: CDR1 MNHNS, CDR2 SASEGT. V dropped 9 bases and J dropped 10; count of bases not matched to a gene: 14. The CDR3: CASRAGTRYWEQFF. CDR3 DNA: TGTGCCAGTCGGGCCGGGACTAGGTATTGGGAGCAGTTCTTC.

CDR3 loop: CASSIGGADTQYF. The CDR3 bases are TGTGCCAGTAGTATCGGGGGAGCGGATACGCAGTATTTT. J is TRBJ2-3 and V is TRBV19, with D possibly being TRBD2 (6 bases). CDR3 length: 13 residues. Trimming pared 3 bases from V and 6 bases from J, leaving 10 bases between. CDR1 LNHDA and CDR2 SQIVND come from the germline V gene (reference sequence).

This clonotype showed up just a few times. V usage is TRBV6-2 or TRBV6-3 and J usage is TRBJ2-5, with D uncertain. CDR1 MNHEY and CDR2 SVGEGT come from the germline V gene. The length of the CDR3 is 13 residues. The V gene lost 2 bases and the J gene lost 3 bases, with 7 bases spanning the gap. The CDR3 is CASSYTLKETQYF. Here the CDR3 DNA reads TGTGCCAGCAGTTACACTCTAAAAGAGACCCAGTACTTC.

The chain has TRBV6-2 or TRBV6-3 and TRBJ2-5; TRBD2 matches at 10 bases. The V gene's germline CDR1 is MNHEY and CDR2 SVGEGT. The CDR3 runs 15 residues. The V and J ends lost 2 bases and 4 bases, in that order; junction bases with no gene match: 4. CDR3 sequence: CASSYGTSVGETQYF. In nucleotides, the CDR3 is TGTGCCAGCAGTTACGGGACTAGCGTGGGAGAGACCCAGTACTTC.